Presented here are 10 T cell receptor beta chains from one specimen sequenced in a study of T cell repertoires in ileal Crohn's disease. Here immunoSEQ multiplex PCR was the method, and the copy in TCRdb shows in-frame clones only, minus some. The sample comprises roughly 28,000 clones, roughly 81% of which are singletons, and 5.5% to 7% rests with the top ten. Sequences were obtained from ileal tissue. These receptors all stem from an adult with Crohn's disease.

The chain joins TRBV29-1 to TRBJ2-1, with D tentatively TRBD1 (6 bases). The CDR3 covers 16 residues. The germline V gene has CDR1 SQVTM and CDR2 ANQGSEA. Trimming removed 4 bases at V and 3 bases at J, with 19 bases between. Here the CDR3 DNA reads TGCAGCGTTGGGGGCCACAGGGAATTGGACTACAATGAGCAGTTCTTC. The encoded protein is CSVGGHRELDYNEQFF.

The chain couples TRBV5-1 to TRBJ2-3; D is perhaps TRBD2 (5 bases). Germline-derived CDR1 and CDR2 are SGHRS and YFSETQ. The CDR3 length is 14 residues. V was cut by 6 bases and J by 3 bases, with 14 bases left in between. The CDR3 DNA reads as TGCGCCAGCACCACGAGAGGGTGGACAGATACGCAGTATTTT. Its protein is CASTTRGWTDTQYF.

This chain uses TRBV28 with TRBJ1-1, with D unclear. V lost 6 bases and J lost 5, with 13 bases in between. Germline CDR1 MDHEN, CDR2 SYDVKM. This CDR3 region has 13 residues. Here the CDR3 reads CASRLYSGTEAFF. DNA of the CDR3: TGTGCCAGCAGGCTATACAGCGGGACTGAAGCTTTCTTT.

CDR3 nucleotide sequence: TGTGCCAGCAGTCGTACGGAGGGAAACTATGGCTACACCTTC. Translated: CASSRTEGNYGYTF. The chain links TRBV6-6 to TRBJ1-2; D call uncertain. V lost 5 bases, J lost 2 bases, and 12 bases lay in between. The CDR3 covers 14 residues. Looked up from germline, CDR1 is MNHNY and CDR2 is SVGAGI (reference sequence).

The V call is TRBV15, the J call TRBJ1-4, with 7 bases matching TRBD1. Germline V gene data show CDR1 as LNHNV and CDR2 as YYDKDF (reference sequence). After removal of 2 bases from V and 5 bases from J, the junction contained 5 bases not matched to a gene. The CDR3 has 15 residues. The CDR3 DNA is TGTGCCACCAGCAGATCCCTGGGACAGAATGAAAAACTGTTTTTT. Translated, it gives CATSRSLGQNEKLFF.

The chain recombines TRBV7-9 with TRBJ1-6; 8 nucleotides line up with TRBD1. This CDR3 comprises 15 residues. From germline, CDR1 is SEHNR and CDR2 FQNEAQ (reference sequence). With V trimmed by 5 bases and J by 8 bases, 8 bases remained unmatched. CDR3: CASSRMTGDHSPLHF. DNA of the CDR3: TGTGCCAGCAGCCGAATGACAGGGGATCATTCACCCCTCCACTTT. The full variable domain, its missing parts supplied by reference TRBV7-9 and TRBJ1-6, is DTGVSQNPRHKITKRGQNVTFRCDPISEHNRLYWYRQTLGQGPEFLTYFQNEAQLEKSRLLSDRFSAERPKGSFSTLEIQRTEQGDSAMYLCASSRMTGDHSPLHFGNGTRLTVT.

The chain is built from TRBV2 and TRBJ1-1; no clear D. The ends were cut back, 6 bases at V and 0 bases at J, with 11 bases in the middle. This CDR3 has 14 amino acids. Germline V lookup: CDR1 SNHLY, CDR2 FYNNEI. The CDR3 protein is CASRNGGLNTEAFF. The CDR3 DNA sequence: TGTGCCAGCAGGAACGGAGGTCTGAACACTGAAGCTTTCTTT. Based on the CDR3 plus reference TRBV2 and TRBJ1-1, the full variable domain is EPEVTQTPSHQVTQMGQEVILRCVPISNHLYFYWYRQILGQKVEFLVSFYNNEISEKSEIFDDQFSVERPDGSNFTLKIRSTKLEDSAMYFCASRNGGLNTEAFFGQGTRLTVV.

This rearrangement joins TRBV6-1 to TRBJ1-2, with a weak D call TRBD1 (5 bases). This CDR3 comprises 14 residues. Germline assignment: CDR1 MNHNS and CDR2 SASEGT. Trimming took 2 bases from V and 3 from J, leaving 10 bases between them. The CDR3 here is CASSEPNRYYGYTF. In DNA form, the CDR3 reads TGTGCCAGCAGTGAACCGAACAGGTACTATGGCTACACCTTC.

The J gene is TRBJ1-1, the V gene TRBV5-4, with no clear D. CDR1 is SGHNT, CDR2 YYREEE, per germline (reference sequence). CDR3 length: 12 residues. V lost 3 bases and J 4 bases, leaving 7 bases between the germline ends. The CDR3 DNA reads TGTGCCAGCAGCTCGGAGAGCACTGAAGCTTTCTTT. Amino acids: CASSSESTEAFF. The full variable domain, in which reference TRBV5-4 and TRBJ1-1 provide the parts outside the CDR3, is ETGVTQSPTHLIKTRGQQVTLRCSSQSGHNTVSWYQQALGQGPQFIFQYYREEENGRGNFPPRFSGLQFPNYSSELNVNALELDDSALYLCASSSESTEAFFGQGTRLTVV.

The V and J genes are TRBV4-2 and TRBJ1-2; TRBD1 is a possible D gene (6 bases). CDR1 and CDR2 (germline): LGHNA, YNFKEQ. The CDR3 loop spans 15 amino acids. V was clipped by 0 bases and J by 8 bases, with 16 bases between them. The CDR3 DNA sequence: TGTGCCAGCAGCCAAGATGACGCAGGGGATGGCGGCTACACCTTC. Translating it yields CASSQDDAGDGGYTF.